Below, 8 T cell receptor beta chains from the same sample are listed, as sequenced in a study of blood T cell repertoires in COVID-19. This table comes from immunoSEQ multiplex PCR, and its TCRdb copy is limited to in-frame clones, with some not included. Seen here are approximately 200,000 clones, over 70% observed once, and the top ten hold roughly 17%. Specimen: peripheral blood. These receptors were collected from a man aged 55 to 70 with active or convalescent COVID-19.

The chain is built from TRBV10-3 and TRBJ1-2, with 10 bases aligning to TRBD1. Germline-derived CDR1 and CDR2 are ENHRY and SYGVKD. The CDR3 length is 13 residues. The V and J ends lost 8 bases and 6 bases, in that order; junction bases with no gene match: 6. CDR3 sequence: CAIHGQGGDGYTF. DNA for the CDR3: TGTGCCATCCATGGACAGGGGGGGGATGGCTACACCTTC.

This chain connects TRBV28 to TRBJ1-4; 7 bases line up with TRBD1. The CDR3 sequence is 14 residues long. Germline V gene data show CDR1 as MDHEN and CDR2 as SYDVKM. V dropped 5 bases and J dropped 8; count of bases not matched to a gene: 8. CDR3 DNA: TGTGCCAGCAGTCCCGACAGGGTACGGGAAAAACTGTTTTTT. As protein: CASSPDRVREKLFF.

The rearrangement links TRBV6-2 or TRBV6-3 to TRBJ1-1; D might be TRBD1 (5 bases). Germline V CDR1 and CDR2: MNHEY, SVGEGT. This CDR3 has 16 amino acids. The V and J ends lost 2 bases and 6 bases respectively, with 19 bases between them. The CDR3 region has the DNA TGTGCCAGCAGTTACGTCGTCGCCCGGAGGGACGCTGAAGCTTTCTTT. It translates to CASSYVVARRDAEAFF.

The rearrangement uses TRBV28 and TRBJ1-1, with D perhaps TRBD1 (5 bases). V dropped 2 bases and J dropped 8 bases, with 18 bases sitting between them. The length of the CDR3 is 15 residues. Germline CDR1 and CDR2: MDHEN and SYDVKM. The CDR3 DNA reads TGTGCCAGCAGTTTAAATTCCGGTCGACAGACCGAAGCTTTCTTT. Encoded protein: CASSLNSGRQTEAFF. Complete variable domain (other parts from reference TRBV28 and TRBJ1-1): DVKVTQSSRYLVKRTGEKVFLECVQDMDHENMFWYRQDPGLGLRLIYFSYDVKMKEKGDIPEGYSVSREKKERFSLILESASTNQTSMYLCASSLNSGRQTEAFFGQGTRLTVV.

CDR3 loop: CASSNRQDTEAFF. DNA for the CDR3: TGTGCCAGCAGTAACCGACAGGACACTGAAGCTTTCTTT. V and J are TRBV28 and TRBJ1-1; the D gene is possibly TRBD1 (6 bases). The germline CDR1 and CDR2 sequences are MDHEN and SYDVKM. The length of the CDR3 is 13 residues. The germline V and J ends were trimmed by 5 bases and 3 bases, with 10 bases remaining between them.

This clone was detected once. The chain uses TRBV7-2 and TRBJ2-3; 10 bases agree with TRBD2. The CDR3 runs 14 residues. The germline V gene encodes CDR1 SGHTA and CDR2 FQGNSA. The V segment lost 2 bases and the J segment 5 bases; nucleotides outside the gene matches: 1. CDR3 residues: CASSLLAGVDTQYF. In DNA, the CDR3 is TGTGCCAGCAGCTTACTAGCGGGAGTAGATACGCAGTATTTT.

This clone was recorded only once. The V gene is TRBV18, the J gene TRBJ2-3, with D uncertain. The J call may not be correct, given that the DNA end is closer to TRBJ1-5. The CDR3 consists of 13 residues. The germline gives CDR1 KGHSH, CDR2 LQKENI. The CDR3 region is CASSPPEVDTQHF. CDR3 sequence (DNA): TGTGCCAGCTCACCCCCAGAGGTAGATACGCAGCATTTT.

The rearrangement links TRBV15 to TRBJ2-1; maybe TRBD1 (6 bases). The CDR3 sequence is 15 residues long. Trimming took 1 base from V and 6 from J, leaving 13 bases between them. CDR1 and CDR2 (germline): LNHNV, YYDKDF (reference sequence). The chain's CDR3 is CATSRVRAGANEQFF. CDR3 DNA sequence: TGTGCCACCAGCAGAGTAAGGGCAGGGGCCAATGAGCAGTTCTTC.